This entry lists 21 T cell receptor beta chains sequenced from one sample in a study of molecular identifiers for immune sequencing clone quantification. One entry per CDR3 protein results from TCRdb running MiXCR on the PCR reads. The sample includes about 86,000 distinct CDR3 sequences, around a quarter of them seen just once. Material for sequencing was naive CD8+ T cells from blood, with Jurkat cell RNA spiked in. Subset described: FACS-sorted CD8+CD4-CCR7+CD45RA+ naive T cells. These receptors were obtained from a human donor in good health. Some libraries in this study had Jurkat cell RNA spiked in.

As for this clonotype: It may be a read error: a sequence one base away is much more abundant. The rearrangement links TRBV12-5 to TRBJ1-1, with 7 nucleotides matching TRBD1. Germline V gene data show CDR1 as LGHNT and CDR2 as FRNRAP. CDR3 length equals 15 residues. This chain's CDR3 is CASGLGDRVDTETFF. CDR3 nucleotides: TGTGCTAGTGGTTTGGGTGACAGGGTGGATACTGAAACTTTCTTT.

To note about this clonotype: A clone one base away is much larger, so this may be a read error. The V and J genes are TRBV28 and TRBJ1-5; TRBD1 agrees at 8 bases. Germline V gene lookup returns CDR1 MDHEN and CDR2 SYDVKM. V lost 8 bases, J lost 2 bases, and 8 bases stayed unmatched. CDR3 length: 15 residues. CDR3 amino acids: CASGRTGLGNQPQHF. CDR3 nucleotides: TGTGCCAGCGGCCGGACAGGGCTAGGCAATCAGCCCCAGCATTTT. The variable domain in full, completed from reference TRBV28 and TRBJ1-5, reads DVKVTQSSRYLVKRTGEKVFLECVQDMDHENMFWYRQDPGLGLRLIYFSYDVKMKEKGDIPEGYSVSREKKERFSLILESASTNQTSMYLCASGRTGLGNQPQHFGDGTRLSIL.

V gene TRBV7-9 combines with J gene TRBJ1-6; weak D call: TRBD1 (6 bases). CDR3 length: 14 residues. The V and J ends lost 5 bases and 4 bases respectively, with 9 bases between them. Looked up from germline, CDR1 is SEHNR and CDR2 is FQNEAQ (reference sequence). CDR3 DNA: TGTGCCAGCAGCGGGGGCGATTATAATTCACCCCTCCACTTT. Translating gives CASSGGDYNSPLHF.

A few counts support this clonotype. The chain is built from TRBV19 and TRBJ1-2; a possible D gene is TRBD1 (6 bases). The CDR3 sequence is 13 residues long. CDR1 is LNHDA, CDR2 SQIVND, per germline (reference sequence). V was cut by 5 bases and J by 3 bases, with 10 bases left in between. CDR3 nucleotides: TGTGCCAGTAGTTCAGGGGTTGACTATGGCTACACCTTC. Its translation is CASSSGVDYGYTF.

To note about this clonotype: This CDR3 is missing its conserved last phenylalanine or tryptophan, likely due to a read error. The rearrangement links TRBV6-2 or TRBV6-3 to TRBJ1-1; D gene ambiguous. Germline CDR1 MNHEY, CDR2 SVGEGT. Trimming removed 7 bases from V and 1 base from J, with 10 bases in between. The CDR3 runs to 13 residues. This chain's CDR3 is CASNRVGNTEAFL. The CDR3 coding sequence is TGTGCCAGCAACAGAGTCGGGAACACTGAAGCTTTCCTT.

This clonotype was detected many times. J is TRBJ1-5 and V is TRBV7-6; 11 positions agree with TRBD1. The CDR3 is 17 residues long. V trimming: 1 base; J trimming: 4 bases; junction bases outside the gene matches: 6. Per the germline V gene, CDR1 is SGHVS and CDR2 is FNYEAQ. In DNA form, the CDR3 reads TGTGCCAGCAGCTTAGAGCTAGGACAGGGGGCGAATCAGCCCCAGCATTTT. As protein: CASSLELGQGANQPQHF.

As concerns this clonotype: A read error is possible here, since a much larger clone lies one base away. The chain couples TRBV28 to TRBJ2-3, with D perhaps being TRBD1 or TRBD2 (5 bases each). The germline gives CDR1 MDHEN, CDR2 SYDVKM. CDR3 size: 17 residues. V was clipped by 8 bases and J by 3 bases, with 24 bases between them. The CDR3 loop reads CASGHIPPFGATDTQYF. CDR3 in DNA: TGTGCCAGCGGCCACATCCCCCCCTTCGGGGCGACAGATACGCAGTATTTT.

This clonotype was seen repeatedly, ten times or more. The V and J genes are TRBV7-8 and TRBJ2-3; D uncertain. CDR1 is SGHVS and CDR2 is FQNEAQ in the germline V gene. The V end was cut by 4 bases, the J end by 5 bases, with 13 bases between. The CDR3 is 14 amino acids. CDR3 DNA sequence: TGTGCCAGCAGCTCACTCGAAACCGTAGATACGCAGTATTTT. Translated, it gives CASSSLETVDTQYF.

This clonotype has a single count. This sequence joins TRBV28 and TRBJ2-7; no clear D gene. Trimming took off 2 bases at V and 3 bases at J, with 11 bases between the two ends. CDR1 MDHEN and CDR2 SYDVKM come from the germline V gene. CDR3 length: 14 amino acids. CDR3 nucleotides: TGTGCCAGCAGTTTAGTGTGTAGCTACTACGAGCAGTACTTC. Translating it yields CASSLVCSYYEQYF.

This clonotype has just a few counts. V and J are TRBV7-9 and TRBJ2-2, with 8 bases identical to TRBD2. V lost 3 bases, J lost 3 bases, and 3 bases stayed unmatched. Germline CDR1 and CDR2: SEHNR and FQNEAQ (reference sequence). There are 15 residues in the CDR3. The CDR3 protein is CASSFLLADTGELFF. The CDR3 DNA is TGTGCCAGCAGCTTTCTACTAGCGGACACCGGGGAGCTGTTTTTT.

There are many counts of this clonotype. This chain connects TRBV27 to TRBJ2-7; possible D gene TRBD1, 6 bases. V was shortened by 6 bases and J by 7 bases, with 13 bases between the two germline ends. This CDR3 region has 12 residues. Germline CDR1 MNHEY, CDR2 SMNVEV (reference sequence). In nucleotides, the CDR3 is TGTGCCAGCAGCGCCCGAGACAGGGAGCAGTACTTC. Residues: CASSARDREQYF.

The chain carries TRBV19 and TRBJ2-7; 7 bases fit TRBD1. CDR1 LNHDA and CDR2 SQIVND come from the germline V gene (reference sequence). CDR3 length: 11 amino acids. V lost 9 bases to trimming and J lost 5 bases; unmatched junction nucleotides: 4. This CDR3 reads CASGQVHEQYF. CDR3 DNA sequence: TGTGCCAGCGGACAGGTCCACGAGCAGTACTTC.

This clonotype has ten or more counts. The chain carries TRBV7-9 and TRBJ2-2, with 8 bases matching TRBD1. The CDR3 covers 15 residues. After removal of 8 bases from V and 6 bases from J, the junction contained 11 bases not matched to a gene. Looked up from germline, CDR1 is SEHNR and CDR2 is FQNEAQ (reference sequence). In DNA, the CDR3 is TGTGCCAGCTCGTCGACAGGGGTGATAGCCGGGGAGCTGTTTTTT. This sequence encodes CASSSTGVIAGELFF.

This clonotype was detected a few times. V and J are TRBV7-9 and TRBJ2-5; 9 bases line up with TRBD2. The CDR3 covers 15 residues. Germline CDR1 SEHNR, CDR2 FQNEAQ (reference sequence). Losses at the gene ends were 1 base for V and 3 bases for J; bases not matched to a gene: 3. The CDR3 spells CASSLVLAGEETQYF. CDR3 nucleotide sequence: TGTGCCAGCAGCTTAGTCTTAGCGGGGGAAGAGACCCAGTACTTC.

V and J are TRBV12-3 or TRBV12-4 and TRBJ1-6; D perhaps matches TRBD1 (5 bases). Trimming removed 3 bases at V and 0 bases at J, with 18 bases between. The CDR3 extends over 19 amino acids. The CDR3: CASSFSQGVGNSYNSPLHF. The CDR3 nucleotides are TGTGCCAGCAGTTTTTCGCAGGGAGTGGGTAACTCCTATAATTCACCCCTCCACTTT.

The sample holds a few counts of this clonotype. The chain joins TRBV20-1 to TRBJ2-7, with unresolved D. The germline V and J ends were trimmed by 2 bases and 3 bases, with 11 bases remaining between them. Looked up from germline, CDR1 is DFQATT and CDR2 is SNEGSKA (reference sequence). The CDR3 runs to 13 residues. Here the CDR3 reads CSARLDGNYEQYF. For the CDR3, the DNA is TGCAGTGCTAGATTGGACGGAAACTACGAGCAGTACTTC.

The chain has TRBV9 and TRBJ1-1, with 7 bases aligning to TRBD1. Germline V gene lookup returns CDR1 SGDLS and CDR2 YYNGEE. The CDR3 consists of 15 residues. V dropped 0 bases and J dropped 2; count of bases not matched to a gene: 4. DNA of the CDR3: TGTGCCAGCAGCGTAGTTGGGACAGCCAACACTGAAGCTTTCTTT. Translating gives CASSVVGTANTEAFF.

This clonotype was detected ten times or more. CDR3 bases: TGCGCCAGCAGCCAAGATTCCCAACTAGCTTCTCCACACAATGAGCAGTTCTTC. This gives the protein CASSQDSQLASPHNEQFF. The V call is TRBV4-3, the J call TRBJ2-1; maybe TRBD2 (6 bases). Trimming removed 0 bases from V and 5 bases from J, with 20 bases in between. Germline V lookup: CDR1 LGHNA, CDR2 YSLEER. The CDR3 is made up of 18 amino acids.

Here the CDR3 reads CASSLTGGEGYGYTF. DNA of the CDR3: TGTGCCAGCAGTTTAACAGGGGGCGAGGGCTATGGCTACACCTTC. This sequence joins TRBV12-3 or TRBV12-4 and TRBJ1-2, with 9 nucleotides matching TRBD1. J gave up 4 bases and V 2 bases, and 5 bases lay outside the gene matches. The CDR3 is 15 amino acids.

The rearrangement joins TRBV13 to TRBJ2-1, with D perhaps being TRBD1 or TRBD2 (5 bases each). V lost 1 base, J lost 9 bases, and 10 bases lay in between. The CDR3 is 13 amino acids. Germline lookup yields CDR1 PRHDT and CDR2 FYEKMQ (reference sequence). CDR3 sequence reads: CASSLEGTLEQFF. CDR3 sequence (DNA): TGTGCCAGCAGCTTAGAGGGGACCCTTGAGCAGTTCTTC.

The V and J genes are TRBV7-9 and TRBJ2-3; 11 bases fit TRBD2. The V segment lost 10 bases and the J segment 3 bases; nucleotides outside the gene matches: 15. In germline, CDR1 is SEHNR, CDR2 FQNEAQ (reference sequence). There are 17 residues in the CDR3. DNA for the CDR3: TGTGCCACACCGGGACTAGCGGCACCTGGGGGGACAGATACGCAGTATTTT. This sequence encodes CATPGLAAPGGTDTQYF.